The T cell receptor (beta chain) described here comes from a study of regulatory T cells in long-lasting Graves disease. Findings of the study overall: The study found TRBV28, TRBJ1-2 and TRBJ2-5 favored in persistent disease.

This clonotype was found many times. Antigen unknown. Documented time point: newly diagnosed GD, antithyroid drugs for less than 3 months. Preparation of the TCR library used RNA extracted from PBMCs. V shed 1 base and J shed 1 base, with 4 bases lying between them. CDR1 and CDR2 (germline): SGHTS, YDEGEE. This CDR3 region has 13 residues. Arm-PCR of CDR3 regions and iRepertoire HTBI primers were the basis on which TCR beta libraries were built. Per the original data handling: Taken together, the samples had 62 TRBV and more than 12 TRBJ segments identified. Each CDR3 protein is one row after TCRdb ran MiXCR on the multiplex PCR reads. Here the V and J calls rest on TCRdb's processing, not on the authors' analysis. The table has over 350,000 distinct CDR3 sequences, approximately 14% seen once. The sample also formed part of further work on T cells in Graves' hyperthyroidism and ophthalmopathy.

V and J are TRBV5-8 and TRBJ2-3; D call uncertain. The TCR comes from a woman aged 50 to 60 with Graves disease. The sequenced sample was peripheral blood mononuclear cells (PBMCs), obtained at new diagnosis, from a patient treated with antithyroid drugs. In nucleotides, the CDR3 is TGTGCCAGCAGCTTGCTCCGCACAGATACGCAGTATTTT. Protein sequence: CASSLLRTDTQYF.